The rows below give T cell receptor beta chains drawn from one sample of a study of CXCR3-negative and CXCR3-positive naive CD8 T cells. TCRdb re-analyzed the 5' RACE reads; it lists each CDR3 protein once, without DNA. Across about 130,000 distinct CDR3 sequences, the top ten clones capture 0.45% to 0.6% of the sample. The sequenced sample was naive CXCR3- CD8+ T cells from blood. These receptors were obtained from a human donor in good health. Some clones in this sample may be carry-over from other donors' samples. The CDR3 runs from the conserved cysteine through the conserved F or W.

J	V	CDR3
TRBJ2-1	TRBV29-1	CSVQGTSSYNEQFF
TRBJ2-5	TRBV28	CASSLMATGRETQYF
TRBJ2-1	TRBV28	CASSPGLAGSYQFF
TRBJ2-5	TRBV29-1	CSVEDPSRGPHGPQETQYF
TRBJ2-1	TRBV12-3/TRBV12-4	CASGHSSGGYYNEQFF
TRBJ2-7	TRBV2	CASSDGTGKFDEQYF
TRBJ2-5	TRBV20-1	CSARDPEGVGQETQYF
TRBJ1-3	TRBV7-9	CASSLGSSGNTIYF
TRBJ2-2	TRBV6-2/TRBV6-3	CASSYSVGDTGELFF
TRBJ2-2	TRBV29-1	CSASGMNTGELFF
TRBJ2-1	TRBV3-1	CASSHRLAGSYNEQFF
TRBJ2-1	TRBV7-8	CASSLGVSSYNEQFF
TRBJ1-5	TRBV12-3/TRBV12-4	CASSPGNQPQHF
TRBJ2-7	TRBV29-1	CSVADSSSEQYF
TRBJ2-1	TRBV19	CASSYQNNEQFF
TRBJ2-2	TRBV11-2	CASSPRQANTGELFF